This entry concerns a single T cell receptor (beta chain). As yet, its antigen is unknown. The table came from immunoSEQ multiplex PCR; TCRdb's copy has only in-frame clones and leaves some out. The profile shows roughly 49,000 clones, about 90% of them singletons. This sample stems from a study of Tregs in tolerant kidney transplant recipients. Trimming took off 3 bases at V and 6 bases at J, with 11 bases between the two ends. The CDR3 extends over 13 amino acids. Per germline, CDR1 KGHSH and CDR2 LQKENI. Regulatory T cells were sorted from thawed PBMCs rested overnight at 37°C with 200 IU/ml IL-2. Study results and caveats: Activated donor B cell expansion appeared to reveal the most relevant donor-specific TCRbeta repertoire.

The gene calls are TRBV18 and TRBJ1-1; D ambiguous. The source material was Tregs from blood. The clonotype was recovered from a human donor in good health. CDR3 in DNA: TGTGCCAGCTCACCCGGGCGGGCACCTGAAGCTTTCTTT. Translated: CASSPGRAPEAFF.